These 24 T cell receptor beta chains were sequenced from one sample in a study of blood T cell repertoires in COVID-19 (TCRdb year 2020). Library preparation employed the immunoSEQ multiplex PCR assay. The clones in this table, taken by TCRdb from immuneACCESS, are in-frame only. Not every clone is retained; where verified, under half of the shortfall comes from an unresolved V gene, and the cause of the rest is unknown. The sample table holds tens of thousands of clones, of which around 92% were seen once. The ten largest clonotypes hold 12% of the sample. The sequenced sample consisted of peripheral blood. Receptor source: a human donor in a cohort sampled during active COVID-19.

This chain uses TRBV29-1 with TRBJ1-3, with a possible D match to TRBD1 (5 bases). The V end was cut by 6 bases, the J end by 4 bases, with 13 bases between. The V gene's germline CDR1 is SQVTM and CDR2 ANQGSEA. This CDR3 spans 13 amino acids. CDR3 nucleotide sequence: TGCAGCGTGGACGGGGGGTTAGGAAACACCATATATTTT. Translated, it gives CSVDGGLGNTIYF.

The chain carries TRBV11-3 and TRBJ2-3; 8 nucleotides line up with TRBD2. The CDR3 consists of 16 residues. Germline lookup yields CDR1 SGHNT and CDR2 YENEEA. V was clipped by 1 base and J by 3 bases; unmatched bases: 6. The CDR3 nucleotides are TGTGCCAGCAGCTTAGGGGGGGGCGGGAGGACAGATACGCAGTATTTT. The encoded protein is CASSLGGGGRTDTQYF.

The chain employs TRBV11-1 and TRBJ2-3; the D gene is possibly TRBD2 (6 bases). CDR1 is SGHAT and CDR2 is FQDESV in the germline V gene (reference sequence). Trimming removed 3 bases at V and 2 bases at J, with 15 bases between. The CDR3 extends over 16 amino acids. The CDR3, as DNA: TGTGCCAGCAGCTTGATTAGCGGAAGTCCCACAGATACGCAGTATTTT. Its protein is CASSLISGSPTDTQYF.

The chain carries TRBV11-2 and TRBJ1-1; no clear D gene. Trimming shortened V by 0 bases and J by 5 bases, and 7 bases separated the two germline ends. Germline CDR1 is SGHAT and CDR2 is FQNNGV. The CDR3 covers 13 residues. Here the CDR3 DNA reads TGTGCCAGCAGCTTAGATCGCGGGACTGAAGCTTTCTTT. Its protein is CASSLDRGTEAFF.

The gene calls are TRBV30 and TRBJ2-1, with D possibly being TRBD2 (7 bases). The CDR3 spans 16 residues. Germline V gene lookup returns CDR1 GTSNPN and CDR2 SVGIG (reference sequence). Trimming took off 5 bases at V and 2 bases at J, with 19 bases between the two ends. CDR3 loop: CAWLKGGTRAYNEQFF. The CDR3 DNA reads TGTGCCTGGCTAAAGGGGGGGACCCGAGCCTACAATGAGCAGTTCTTC.

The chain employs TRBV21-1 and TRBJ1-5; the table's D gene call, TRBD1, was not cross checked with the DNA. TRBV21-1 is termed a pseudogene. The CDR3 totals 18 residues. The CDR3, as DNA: TGTGCCTGCTGCCCCCCAGAAGAAAACAGGGGTGGCAATCAGCCCCAGCATTTT. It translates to CACCPPEENRGGNQPQHF.

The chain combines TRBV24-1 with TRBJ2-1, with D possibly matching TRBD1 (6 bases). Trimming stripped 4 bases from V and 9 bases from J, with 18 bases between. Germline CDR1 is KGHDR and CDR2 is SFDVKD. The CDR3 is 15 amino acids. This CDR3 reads CATSDTDRPGGEQFF. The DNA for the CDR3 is TGTGCCACCAGTGACACCGACAGGCCGGGTGGTGAGCAGTTCTTC.

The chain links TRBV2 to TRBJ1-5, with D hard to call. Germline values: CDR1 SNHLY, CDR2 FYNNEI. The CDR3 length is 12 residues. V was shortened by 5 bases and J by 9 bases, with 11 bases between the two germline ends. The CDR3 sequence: CASSSTIGPQHF. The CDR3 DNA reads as TGTGCCAGCAGTTCCACGATCGGGCCCCAGCATTTT.

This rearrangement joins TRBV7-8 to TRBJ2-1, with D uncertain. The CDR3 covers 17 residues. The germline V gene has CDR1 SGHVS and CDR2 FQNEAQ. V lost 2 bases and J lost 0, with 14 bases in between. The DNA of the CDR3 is TGTGCCAGCAGCTTAACGATAGCTAGGAGCTCCTACAATGAGCAGTTCTTC. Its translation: CASSLTIARSSYNEQFF.

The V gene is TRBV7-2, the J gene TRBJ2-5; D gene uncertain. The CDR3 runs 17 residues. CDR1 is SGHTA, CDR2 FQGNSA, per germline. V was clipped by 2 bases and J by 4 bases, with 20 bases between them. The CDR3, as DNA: TGTGCCAGCAGCTTATTAGCATTCGGGTCTCCCCCAGAGACCCAGTACTTC. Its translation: CASSLLAFGSPPETQYF.

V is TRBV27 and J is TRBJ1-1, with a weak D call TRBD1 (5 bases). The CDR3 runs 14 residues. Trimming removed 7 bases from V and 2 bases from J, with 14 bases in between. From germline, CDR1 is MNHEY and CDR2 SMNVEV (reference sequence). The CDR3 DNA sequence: TGTGCCAGCACCCCGGACACCCTAAACACTGAAGCTTTCTTT. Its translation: CASTPDTLNTEAFF.

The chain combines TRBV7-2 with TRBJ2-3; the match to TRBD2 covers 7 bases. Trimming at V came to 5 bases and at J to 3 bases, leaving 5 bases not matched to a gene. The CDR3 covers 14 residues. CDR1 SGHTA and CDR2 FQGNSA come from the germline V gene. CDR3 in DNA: TGTGCCAGCAGCCGTGGACTAGGAACAGATACGCAGTATTTT. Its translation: CASSRGLGTDTQYF.

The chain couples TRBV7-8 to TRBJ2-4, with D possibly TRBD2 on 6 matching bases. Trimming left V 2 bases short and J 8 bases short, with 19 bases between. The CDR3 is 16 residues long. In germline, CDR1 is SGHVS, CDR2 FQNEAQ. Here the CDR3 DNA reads TGTGCCAGCAGCTTACAGGCGGGGAGTTGGCGGGACATTCAGTACTTC. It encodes CASSLQAGSWRDIQYF.

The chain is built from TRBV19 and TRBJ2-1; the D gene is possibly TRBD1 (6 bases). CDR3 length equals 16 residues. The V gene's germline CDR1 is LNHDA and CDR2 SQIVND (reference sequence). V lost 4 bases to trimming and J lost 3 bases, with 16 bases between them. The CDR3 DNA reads TGTGCCAGTAGTACCCTACCAGGGGAAGGCTACAATGAGCAGTTCTTC. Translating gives CASSTLPGEGYNEQFF.

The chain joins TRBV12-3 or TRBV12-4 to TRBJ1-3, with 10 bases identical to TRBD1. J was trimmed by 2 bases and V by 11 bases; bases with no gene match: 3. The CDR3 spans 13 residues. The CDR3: CAGGQGAGNTIYF. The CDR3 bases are TGTGCCGGAGGACAGGGGGCTGGAAACACCATATATTTT.

The CDR3, as DNA: TGTGCCAGCAGGCTTACGGAGGGCACAGATACGCAGTATTTT. It encodes CASRLTEGTDTQYF. The chain combines TRBV2 with TRBJ2-3, with D perhaps TRBD2 (5 bases). The CDR3 covers 14 residues. V shed 6 bases and J shed 1 base, with 11 bases lying between them. Germline V CDR1 and CDR2: SNHLY, FYNNEI.

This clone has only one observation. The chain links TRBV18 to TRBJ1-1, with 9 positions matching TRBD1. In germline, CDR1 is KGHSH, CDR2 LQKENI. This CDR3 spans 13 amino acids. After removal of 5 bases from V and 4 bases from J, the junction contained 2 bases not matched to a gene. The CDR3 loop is CASSVGQGTEAFF. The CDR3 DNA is TGTGCCAGCTCAGTGGGACAGGGCACTGAAGCTTTCTTT.

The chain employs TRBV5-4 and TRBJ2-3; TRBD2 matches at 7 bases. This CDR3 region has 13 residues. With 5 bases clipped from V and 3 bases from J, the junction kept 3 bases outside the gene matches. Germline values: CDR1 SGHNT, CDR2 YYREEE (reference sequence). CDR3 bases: TGTGCCAGCAGGGGAGGGCAGACAGATACGCAGTATTTT. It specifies CASRGGQTDTQYF.

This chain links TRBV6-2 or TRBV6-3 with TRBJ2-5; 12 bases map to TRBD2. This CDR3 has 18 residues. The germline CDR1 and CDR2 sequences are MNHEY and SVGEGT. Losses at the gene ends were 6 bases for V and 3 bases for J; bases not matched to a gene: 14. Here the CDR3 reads CASRPPPSGRAEKETQYF. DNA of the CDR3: TGTGCCAGCAGGCCTCCCCCTAGCGGGAGGGCCGAGAAAGAGACCCAGTACTTC.

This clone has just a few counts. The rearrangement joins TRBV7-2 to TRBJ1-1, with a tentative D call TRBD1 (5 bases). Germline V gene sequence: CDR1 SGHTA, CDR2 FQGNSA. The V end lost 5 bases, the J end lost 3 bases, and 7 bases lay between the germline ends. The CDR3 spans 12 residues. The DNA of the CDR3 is TGTGCCAGCAGCCGGGGGGACACTGAAGCTTTCTTT. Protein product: CASSRGDTEAFF.

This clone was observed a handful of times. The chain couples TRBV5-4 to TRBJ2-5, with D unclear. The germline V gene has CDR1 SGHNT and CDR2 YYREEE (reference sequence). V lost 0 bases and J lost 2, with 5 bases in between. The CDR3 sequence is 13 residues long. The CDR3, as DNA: TGTGCCAGCAGCTTGGCAGTACAAGAGACCCAGTACTTC. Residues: CASSLAVQETQYF.

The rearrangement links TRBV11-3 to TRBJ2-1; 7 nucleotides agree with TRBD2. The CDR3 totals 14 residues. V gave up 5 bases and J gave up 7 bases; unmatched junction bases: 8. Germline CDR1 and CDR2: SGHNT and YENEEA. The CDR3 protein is CASSRRTSMNEQFF. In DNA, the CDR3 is TGTGCCAGCAGCCGCCGGACTAGTATGAATGAGCAGTTCTTC. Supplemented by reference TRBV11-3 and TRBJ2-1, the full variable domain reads EAGVVQSPRYKIIEKKQPVAFWCNPISGHNTLYWYLQNLGQGPELLIRYENEEAVDDSQLPKDRFSAERLKGVDSTLKIQPAELGDSAVYLCASSRRTSMNEQFFGPGTRLTVL.

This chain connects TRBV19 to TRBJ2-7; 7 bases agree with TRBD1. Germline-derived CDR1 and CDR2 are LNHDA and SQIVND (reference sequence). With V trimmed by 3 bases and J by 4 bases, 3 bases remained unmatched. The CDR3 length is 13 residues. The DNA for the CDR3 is TGTGCCAGTAGTATGAACAGGGGATACGAGCAGTACTTC. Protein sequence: CASSMNRGYEQYF.

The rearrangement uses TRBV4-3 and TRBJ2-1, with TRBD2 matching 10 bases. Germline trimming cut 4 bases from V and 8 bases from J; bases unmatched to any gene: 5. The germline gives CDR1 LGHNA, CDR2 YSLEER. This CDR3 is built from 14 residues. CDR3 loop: CASSPGGTSDEQFF. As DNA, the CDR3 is TGCGCCAGCAGCCCCGGTGGGACTAGCGATGAGCAGTTCTTC.